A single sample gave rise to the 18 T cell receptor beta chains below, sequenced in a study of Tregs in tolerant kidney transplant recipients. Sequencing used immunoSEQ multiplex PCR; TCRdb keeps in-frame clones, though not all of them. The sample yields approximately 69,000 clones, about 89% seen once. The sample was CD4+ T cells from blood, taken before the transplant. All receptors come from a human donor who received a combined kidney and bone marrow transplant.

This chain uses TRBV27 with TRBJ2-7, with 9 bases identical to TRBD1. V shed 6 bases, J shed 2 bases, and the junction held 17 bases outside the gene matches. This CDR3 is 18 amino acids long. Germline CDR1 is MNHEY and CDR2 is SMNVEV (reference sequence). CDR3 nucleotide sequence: TGTGCCAGCAGACTAATCCTCCCGAGGACAGGGGAGACCTACGAGCAGTACTTC. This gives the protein CASRLILPRTGETYEQYF.

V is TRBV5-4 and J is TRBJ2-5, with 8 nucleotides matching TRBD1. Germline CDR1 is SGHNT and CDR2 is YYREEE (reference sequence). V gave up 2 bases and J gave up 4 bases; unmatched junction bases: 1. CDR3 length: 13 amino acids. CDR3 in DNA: TGTGCCAGCAGCTTAGGACAGGGAGAGACCCAGTACTTC. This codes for CASSLGQGETQYF.

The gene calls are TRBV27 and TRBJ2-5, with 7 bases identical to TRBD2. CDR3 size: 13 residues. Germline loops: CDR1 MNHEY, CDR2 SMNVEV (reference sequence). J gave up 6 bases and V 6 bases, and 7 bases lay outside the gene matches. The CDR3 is CASRPAGGKTQYF. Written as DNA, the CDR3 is TGTGCCAGCAGGCCAGCCGGGGGGAAGACCCAGTACTTC.

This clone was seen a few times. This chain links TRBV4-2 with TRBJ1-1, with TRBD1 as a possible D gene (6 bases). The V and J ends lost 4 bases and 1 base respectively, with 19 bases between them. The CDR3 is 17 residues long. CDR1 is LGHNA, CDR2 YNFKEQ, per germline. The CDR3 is CASSREVTGSGNTEAFF. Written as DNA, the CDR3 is TGTGCCAGCAGCCGCGAAGTCACAGGGTCAGGGAACACTGAAGCTTTCTTT.

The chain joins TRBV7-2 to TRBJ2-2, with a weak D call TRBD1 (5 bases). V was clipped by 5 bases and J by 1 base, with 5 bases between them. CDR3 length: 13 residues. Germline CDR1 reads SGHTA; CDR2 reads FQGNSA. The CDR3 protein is CASSTGNTGELFF. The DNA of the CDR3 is TGTGCCAGCAGCACAGGGAACACCGGGGAGCTGTTTTTT.

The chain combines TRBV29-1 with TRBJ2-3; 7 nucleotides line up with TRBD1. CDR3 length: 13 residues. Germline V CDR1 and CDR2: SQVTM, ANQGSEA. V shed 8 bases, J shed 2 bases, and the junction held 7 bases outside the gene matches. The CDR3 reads CSTQQGTTDTQYF. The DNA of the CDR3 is TGCAGCACCCAACAGGGGACCACAGATACGCAGTATTTT.

The CDR3, as DNA: TGTGCCAGCAGTGAATTACAGGGGACTCGAATGGGGGAGCTGTTTTTT. This gives the protein CASSELQGTRMGELFF. The gene calls are TRBV2 and TRBJ2-2, with D tentatively TRBD1 (7 bases). CDR3 length: 16 amino acids. CDR1 and CDR2 from the germline V gene are SNHLY and FYNNEI. The V end lost 2 bases, the J end lost 8 bases, and 18 bases lay between the germline ends.

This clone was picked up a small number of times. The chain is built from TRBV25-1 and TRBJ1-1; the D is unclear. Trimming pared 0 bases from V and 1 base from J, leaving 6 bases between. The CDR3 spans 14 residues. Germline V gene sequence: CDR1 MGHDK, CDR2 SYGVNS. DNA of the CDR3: TGTGCCAGCAGTGAATACGGTGGGAACACTGAAGCTTTCTTT. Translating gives CASSEYGGNTEAFF.

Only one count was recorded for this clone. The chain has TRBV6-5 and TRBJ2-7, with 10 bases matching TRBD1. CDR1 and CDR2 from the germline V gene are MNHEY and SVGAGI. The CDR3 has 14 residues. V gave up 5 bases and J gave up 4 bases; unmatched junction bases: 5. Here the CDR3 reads CASSPDRGQYEQYF. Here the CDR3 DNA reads TGTGCCAGCAGTCCCGACAGGGGGCAGTACGAGCAGTACTTC.

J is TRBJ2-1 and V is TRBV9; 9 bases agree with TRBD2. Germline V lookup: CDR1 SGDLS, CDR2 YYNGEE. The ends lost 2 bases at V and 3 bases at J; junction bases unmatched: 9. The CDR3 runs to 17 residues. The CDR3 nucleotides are TGTGCCAGCAGCGTGGGGGTAGCGGGAGCCAACTACAATGAGCAGTTCTTC. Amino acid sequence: CASSVGVAGANYNEQFF.

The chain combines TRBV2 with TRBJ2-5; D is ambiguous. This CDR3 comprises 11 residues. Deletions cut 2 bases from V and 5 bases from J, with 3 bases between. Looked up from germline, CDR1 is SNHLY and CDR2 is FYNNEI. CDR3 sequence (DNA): TGTGCCAGCAGTGAACGGGAGACCCAGTACTTC. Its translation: CASSERETQYF.

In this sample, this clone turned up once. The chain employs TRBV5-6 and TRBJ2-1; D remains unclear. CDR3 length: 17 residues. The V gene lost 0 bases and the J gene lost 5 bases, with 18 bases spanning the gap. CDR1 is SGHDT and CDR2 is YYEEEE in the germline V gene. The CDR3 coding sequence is TGTGCCAGCAGCTTGGGCTATTCTAGAGTCCAAAACAATGAGCAGTTCTTC. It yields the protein CASSLGYSRVQNNEQFF.

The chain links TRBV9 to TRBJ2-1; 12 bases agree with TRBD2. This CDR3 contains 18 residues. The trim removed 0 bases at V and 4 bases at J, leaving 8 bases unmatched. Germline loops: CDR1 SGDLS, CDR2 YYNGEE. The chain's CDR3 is CASSVGPGLAGSYNEQFF. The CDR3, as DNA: TGTGCCAGCAGCGTAGGCCCCGGACTAGCGGGGTCGTACAATGAGCAGTTCTTC.

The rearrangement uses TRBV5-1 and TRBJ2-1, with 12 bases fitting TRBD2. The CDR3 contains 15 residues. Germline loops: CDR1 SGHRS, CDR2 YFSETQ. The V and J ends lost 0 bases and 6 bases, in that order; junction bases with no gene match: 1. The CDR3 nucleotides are TGCGCCAGCAGCTTGGGACTAGCGGGAGTCAATGAGCAGTTCTTC. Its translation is CASSLGLAGVNEQFF.

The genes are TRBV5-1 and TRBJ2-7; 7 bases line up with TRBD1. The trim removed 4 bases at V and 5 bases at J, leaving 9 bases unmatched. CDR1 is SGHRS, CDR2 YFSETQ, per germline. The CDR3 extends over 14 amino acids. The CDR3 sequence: CASSPLTTGHEQYF. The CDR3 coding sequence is TGCGCCAGCAGCCCTTTAACGACAGGGCACGAGCAGTACTTC. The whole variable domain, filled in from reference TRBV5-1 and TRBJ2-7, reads KAGVTQTPRYLIKTRGQQVTLSCSPISGHRSVSWYQQTPGQGLQFLFEYFSETQRNKGNFPGRFSGRQFSNSRSEMNVSTLELGDSALYLCASSPLTTGHEQYFGPGTRLTVT.

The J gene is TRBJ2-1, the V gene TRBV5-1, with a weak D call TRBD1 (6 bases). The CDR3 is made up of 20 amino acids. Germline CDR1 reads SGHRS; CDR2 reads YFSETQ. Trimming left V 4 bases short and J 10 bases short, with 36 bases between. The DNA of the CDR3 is TGCGCCAGCAGCAGCACTCCGGGACACGGGAATGTCTATGTCTCGCGGGAGCAGTTCTTC. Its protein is CASSSTPGHGNVYVSREQFF. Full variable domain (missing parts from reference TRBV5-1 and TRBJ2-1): KAGVTQTPRYLIKTRGQQVTLSCSPISGHRSVSWYQQTPGQGLQFLFEYFSETQRNKGNFPGRFSGRQFSNSRSEMNVSTLELGDSALYLCASSSTPGHGNVYVSREQFFGPGTRLTVL.

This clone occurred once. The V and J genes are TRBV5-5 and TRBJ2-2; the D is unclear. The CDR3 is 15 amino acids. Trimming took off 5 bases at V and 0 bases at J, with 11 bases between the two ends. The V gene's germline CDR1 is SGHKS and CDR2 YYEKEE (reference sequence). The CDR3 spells CASRLVRTNTGELFF. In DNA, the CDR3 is TGTGCCAGCAGACTGGTGCGTACGAACACCGGGGAGCTGTTTTTT. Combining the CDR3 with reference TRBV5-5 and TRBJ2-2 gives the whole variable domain DAGVTQSPTHLIKTRGQQVTLRCSPISGHKSVSWYQQVLGQGPQFIFQYYEKEERGRGNFPDRFSARQFPNYSSELNVNALLLGDSALYLCASRLVRTNTGELFFGEGSRLTVL.

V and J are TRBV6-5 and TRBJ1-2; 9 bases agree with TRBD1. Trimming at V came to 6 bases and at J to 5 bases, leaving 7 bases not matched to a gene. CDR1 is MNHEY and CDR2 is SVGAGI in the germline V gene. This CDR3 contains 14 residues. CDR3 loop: CASSPGTGNYGYTF. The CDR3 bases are TGTGCCAGCAGCCCCGGGACAGGGAATTATGGCTACACCTTC.